What follows are 31 T cell receptor beta chains derived from one specimen sequenced in a study of PD-1 blockade in mismatch repair-deficient tumors. TCRdb's table, derived via immunoSEQ multiplex PCR, lists solely in-frame clones and lacks some. The sample contains 70,000 to 95,000 clones, more than 80% of which appear only once. Sequenced material: peripheral blood, taken 44 weeks after starting pembrolizumab. The receptors shown here come from an adult with mismatch repair-deficient cancer.

The chain joins TRBV9 to TRBJ2-5, with D tentatively TRBD1 (5 bases). V was trimmed by 0 bases and J by 5 bases, leaving 17 bases between them. In germline, CDR1 is SGDLS, CDR2 YYNGEE. The length of the CDR3 is 16 residues. The DNA of the CDR3 is TGTGCCAGCAGCGTAGGATGGCGTCAGGGATACGAGACCCAGTACTTC. Residues: CASSVGWRQGYETQYF.

This chain uses TRBV5-1 with TRBJ2-1; no reliable D call. V dropped 0 bases and J dropped 6 bases, with 7 bases sitting between them. CDR3 length: 13 residues. Germline V gene lookup returns CDR1 SGHRS and CDR2 YFSETQ. CDR3 amino acids: CASSLAQLNEQFF. CDR3 DNA: TGCGCCAGCAGCTTGGCACAGCTCAATGAGCAGTTCTTC.

The CDR3 region has the DNA TGTGCCAGTCGCGAAGGCGGGAGAACAGATACGCAGTATTTT. Translated, it gives CASREGGRTDTQYF. The chain employs TRBV5-4 and TRBJ2-3; 7 nucleotides align to TRBD2. The J segment lost 3 bases and the V segment lost 8 bases, leaving 9 bases of the junction unmatched. This CDR3 has 14 residues. Looked up from germline, CDR1 is SGHNT and CDR2 is YYREEE (reference sequence).

The chain links TRBV5-1 to TRBJ2-3; 10 bases align to TRBD1. J gave up 3 bases and V 2 bases, and 9 bases lay outside the gene matches. The CDR3 loop spans 17 amino acids. The germline CDR1 and CDR2 sequences are SGHRS and YFSETQ. The CDR3 spells CASSFRTGQGRTDTQYF. CDR3 DNA sequence: TGCGCCAGCAGCTTCCGTACGGGACAGGGGAGAACAGATACGCAGTATTTT.

This chain joins TRBV7-9 and TRBJ1-1; D is possibly TRBD1 (5 bases). Per germline, CDR1 SEHNR and CDR2 FQNEAQ (reference sequence). The CDR3 sequence is 14 residues long. Trimming shortened V by 4 bases and J by 1 base, and 10 bases separated the two germline ends. CDR3 coding DNA: TGTGCCAGCAGCTCGGGACGGGAGAACACTGAAGCTTTCTTT. This codes for CASSSGRENTEAFF.

This clone has a handful of counts. The genes are TRBV6-5 and TRBJ1-2; D is ambiguous. From germline, CDR1 is MNHEY and CDR2 SVGAGI. The CDR3 extends over 13 amino acids. Trimming took off 6 bases at V and 7 bases at J, with 15 bases between the two ends. The CDR3 here is CASSKRRFGGYTF. CDR3 bases: TGTGCCAGCAGCAAAAGGAGGTTTGGTGGCTACACCTTC.

This chain uses TRBV4-2 with TRBJ1-5, with D perhaps TRBD1 (6 bases). Germline-derived CDR1 and CDR2 are LGHNA and YNFKEQ. Trimming stripped 2 bases from V and 7 bases from J, with 12 bases between. CDR3 length: 14 amino acids. The CDR3 reads CASSQYRDGQPQHF. CDR3 sequence (DNA): TGTGCCAGCAGCCAATACAGGGACGGACAGCCCCAGCATTTT.

The chain is built from TRBV27 and TRBJ1-1; 9 bases fit TRBD1. V trimming: 6 bases; J trimming: 11 bases; junction bases outside the gene matches: 10. There are 13 residues in the CDR3. CDR1 and CDR2 from the germline V gene are MNHEY and SMNVEV (reference sequence). CDR3 nucleotide sequence: TGTGCCAGCAGCCGGGGACAGGGTAAAACGGCTTTCTTT. Translated, it gives CASSRGQGKTAFF.

The J gene is TRBJ2-7, the V gene TRBV19; 7 nucleotides align to TRBD2. V was clipped by 6 bases and J by 3 bases; unmatched bases: 11. CDR3 size: 15 residues. Germline values: CDR1 LNHDA, CDR2 SQIVND (reference sequence). DNA of the CDR3: TGTGCCAGTAGCCCTAGCGGAGGTCGCGTCTACGAGCAGTACTTC. Its protein is CASSPSGGRVYEQYF.

V is TRBV5-6 and J is TRBJ2-5; no definite D call. V lost 1 base and J lost 5, with 12 bases in between. Germline V gene lookup returns CDR1 SGHDT and CDR2 YYEEEE. The CDR3 covers 14 residues. The CDR3, as DNA: TGTGCCAGCAGCTTGAGGGCCGTCCCCGAGACCCAGTACTTC. Its protein product is CASSLRAVPETQYF.

This rearrangement joins TRBV18 to TRBJ1-5, with D tentatively TRBD1 (5 bases). CDR3 length: 15 amino acids. Germline V lookup: CDR1 KGHSH, CDR2 LQKENI. V dropped 1 base and J dropped 7 bases, with 14 bases sitting between them. The DNA for the CDR3 is TGTGCCAGCTCACCACGGGAGGGGTCAAGACAGCCCCAGCATTTT. Translated: CASSPREGSRQPQHF.

V is TRBV6-6 and J is TRBJ1-2; 7 bases are shared with TRBD1. CDR3 length: 15 residues. Losses at the gene ends were 6 bases for V and 0 bases for J; bases not matched to a gene: 7. The V gene's germline CDR1 is MNHNY and CDR2 SVGAGI (reference sequence). Here the CDR3 reads CASRPGQATNYGYTF. The CDR3 region has the DNA TGTGCCAGCAGACCCGGACAGGCCACTAACTATGGCTACACCTTC.

Only a few counts were recorded for this clone. This chain links TRBV10-3 with TRBJ2-6; D is unclear. The CDR3 covers 14 residues. Trimming removed 7 bases at V and 2 bases at J, with 9 bases between. Germline lookup yields CDR1 ENHRY and CDR2 SYGVKD. The CDR3 coding sequence is TGTGCCATCACTTCGGGTGCTGGGGCCAACGTCCTGACTTTC. This encodes CAITSGAGANVLTF.

This chain links TRBV6-5 with TRBJ2-5; D is tentatively TRBD1 or TRBD2 (5 bases each). The CDR3 consists of 16 residues. Looked up from germline, CDR1 is MNHEY and CDR2 is SVGAGI. Trimming pared 4 bases from V and 7 bases from J, leaving 22 bases between. The chain's CDR3 is CASSFLPGPSSGTQYF. CDR3 in DNA: TGTGCCAGCAGTTTCTTGCCGGGACCGAGTTCGGGGACCCAGTACTTC.

The chain is built from TRBV6-1 and TRBJ2-7, with D possibly TRBD1 on 5 matching bases. Germline V gene sequence: CDR1 MNHNS, CDR2 SASEGT. V dropped 4 bases and J dropped 3 bases, with 16 bases sitting between them. The CDR3 is 15 amino acids. The CDR3 DNA follows: TGTGCCAGCAGTGCCGGGCAGGGCATTTTCTACGAGCAGTACTTC. The encoded protein is CASSAGQGIFYEQYF.

The chain couples TRBV7-8 to TRBJ2-2; D is uncertain. The germline gives CDR1 SGHVS, CDR2 FQNEAQ. Trimming cost V 2 bases and J 4 bases, with 11 bases left between them. This CDR3 spans 15 amino acids. CDR3 protein: CASSLSPKGTGELFF. The CDR3 nucleotides are TGTGCCAGCAGCTTAAGTCCCAAGGGCACCGGGGAGCTGTTTTTT.

V and J are TRBV10-3 and TRBJ2-1; D is unclear. The CDR3 consists of 13 residues. CDR1 and CDR2 from the germline V gene are ENHRY and SYGVKD. V lost 0 bases and J lost 7, with 7 bases in between. CDR3 in DNA: TGTGCCATCAGTGAGTCGTACGGGAATGAGCAGTTCTTC. Amino acids: CAISESYGNEQFF.

Written as DNA, the CDR3 is TGCGCCAGCAGCCCCCGGGACTTCTACACAGATACGCAGTATTTT. As protein: CASSPRDFYTDTQYF. The rearrangement joins TRBV5-1 to TRBJ2-3; weak D call: TRBD2 (6 bases). The CDR3 covers 15 residues. Deletions cut 4 bases from V and 2 bases from J, with 14 bases between. The V gene's germline CDR1 is SGHRS and CDR2 YFSETQ.

The chain links TRBV7-3 to TRBJ1-2, with 8 bases matching TRBD1. This CDR3 contains 13 residues. Germline CDR1 reads SGHTA; CDR2 reads FQGTGA. The J segment lost 6 bases and the V segment lost 2 bases, leaving 2 bases of the junction unmatched. This CDR3 reads CASSLSGGNGYTF. In nucleotides, the CDR3 is TGTGCCAGCAGCTTATCAGGGGGCAATGGCTACACCTTC.

V gene TRBV5-4 combines with J gene TRBJ2-7, with 8 bases that match TRBD1. Germline-derived CDR1 and CDR2 are SGHNT and YYREEE (reference sequence). This CDR3 has 18 amino acids. V was pared by 1 base and J by 0 bases, with 12 bases of the junction left unmatched. In DNA form, the CDR3 reads TGTGCCAGCAGCTTGACCAGCAGGGGGCTTAAGAGCTCCTACGAGCAGTACTTC. Translation gives CASSLTSRGLKSSYEQYF.

This clone was counted once. The V call is TRBV19, the J call TRBJ2-1; 13 bases match TRBD2. The CDR3 loop spans 18 amino acids. Trimming removed 4 bases from V and 6 bases from J; junction bases left unmatched: 12. Germline values: CDR1 LNHDA, CDR2 SQIVND (reference sequence). CDR3 region: CASSSRTSGRVRSNEQFF. The CDR3 coding sequence is TGTGCCAGTAGTAGCAGAACTAGCGGGAGGGTCCGCAGCAATGAGCAGTTCTTC.

In its sample, this clone was seen once. V is TRBV6-4 and J is TRBJ2-3, with D uncertain. V shed 6 bases and J shed 2 bases, with 12 bases lying between them. The CDR3 is 14 residues long. Germline V gives CDR1 MRHNA, CDR2 SNTAGT. CDR3 DNA sequence: TGTGCCAGCAGCCCCCTAAGCTCCACAGATACGCAGTATTTT. Its protein is CASSPLSSTDTQYF.

The V and J genes are TRBV4-3 and TRBJ2-4; D is possibly TRBD2 (6 bases). The V end lost 4 bases, the J end lost 0 bases, and 22 bases lay between the germline ends. CDR1 LGHNA and CDR2 YSLEER come from the germline V gene. The CDR3 loop spans 19 amino acids. The CDR3 reads CASSRGFTGGVLAKNIQYF. The DNA of the CDR3 is TGCGCCAGCAGCCGTGGATTTACGGGCGGGGTCCTAGCCAAAAACATTCAGTACTTC.

J is TRBJ1-2 and V is TRBV20-1; D is undetermined. This CDR3 spans 11 amino acids. The ends were cut back, 1 base at V and 8 bases at J, with 8 bases in the middle. Looked up from germline, CDR1 is DFQATT and CDR2 is SNEGSKA (reference sequence). The chain's CDR3 is CSARGLDGYTF. As DNA, the CDR3 is TGCAGTGCTAGAGGCCTCGACGGCTACACCTTC.

The chain combines TRBV19 with TRBJ1-5; D is ambiguous. This CDR3 has 11 amino acids. V was trimmed by 3 bases and J by 6 bases, leaving 3 bases between them. CDR1 LNHDA and CDR2 SQIVND come from the germline V gene (reference sequence). CDR3: CASSICQPQHF. In nucleotides, the CDR3 is TGTGCCAGTAGTATCTGTCAGCCCCAGCATTTT. The full variable domain, its missing parts supplied by reference TRBV19 and TRBJ1-5, is DGGITQSPKYLFRKEGQNVTLSCEQNLNHDAMYWYRQDPGQGLRLIYYSQIVNDFQKGDIAEGYSVSREKKESFPLTVTSAQKNPTAFYLCASSICQPQHFGDGTRLSIL.

The chain uses TRBV29-1 and TRBJ1-1, with D possibly matching TRBD1 (5 bases). The V end lost 7 bases, the J end lost 0 bases, and 9 bases lay between the germline ends. The germline V gene has CDR1 SQVTM and CDR2 ANQGSEA. The CDR3 sequence is 12 residues long. The CDR3 DNA reads TGCAGCGGAGGACATATGAACACTGAAGCTTTCTTT. Amino acids: CSGGHMNTEAFF.

This clone was recorded only once. V is TRBV29-1 and J is TRBJ2-7; the match to TRBD1 covers 9 bases. V was pared by 7 bases and J by 2 bases, with 9 bases of the junction left unmatched. CDR3 size: 14 residues. Looked up from germline, CDR1 is SQVTM and CDR2 is ANQGSEA. The CDR3 nucleotides read TGCAGCGCTCGACAGGGGGTTGATACCTACGAGCAGTACTTC. Translated, it gives CSARQGVDTYEQYF.

The chain joins TRBV7-2 to TRBJ2-3; TRBD2 agrees at 9 bases. From germline, CDR1 is SGHTA and CDR2 FQGNSA. The V segment lost 5 bases and the J segment 4 bases; nucleotides outside the gene matches: 13. This CDR3 comprises 17 residues. This chain's CDR3 is CASSPHRGLAFSDTQYF. In DNA, the CDR3 is TGTGCCAGCAGCCCCCATAGGGGACTAGCTTTTTCAGATACGCAGTATTTT.

This chain joins TRBV5-8 and TRBJ1-1, with D uncertain. This CDR3 region has 16 residues. Trimming removed 0 bases at V and 6 bases at J, with 18 bases between. The V gene's germline CDR1 is SGHTS and CDR2 YDEGEE. The CDR3 loop reads CASSLDRIGGKAEAFF. The CDR3 bases are TGTGCCAGCAGCTTGGACCGGATAGGTGGTAAGGCTGAAGCTTTCTTT. Full variable domain (rest looked up from reference TRBV5-8 and TRBJ1-1): EAGVTQSPTHLIKTRGQQATLRCSPISGHTSVYWYQQALGLGLQFLLWYDEGEERNRGNFPPRFSGRQFPNYSSELNVNALELEDSALYLCASSLDRIGGKAEAFFGQGTRLTVV.

The chain recombines TRBV29-1 with TRBJ2-2; D not certain. The CDR3 contains 13 residues. CDR1 is SQVTM and CDR2 is ANQGSEA in the germline V gene. V lost 4 bases and J lost 0, with 6 bases in between. CDR3 sequence reads: CSVAQTNTGELFF. For the CDR3, the DNA is TGCAGCGTTGCACAAACGAACACCGGGGAGCTGTTTTTT.

This rearrangement joins TRBV9 to TRBJ1-2; TRBD1 might be the D (5 bases). The CDR3 loop spans 15 amino acids. The germline V gene encodes CDR1 SGDLS and CDR2 YYNGEE. Trimming pared 0 bases from V and 10 bases from J, leaving 19 bases between. The CDR3 DNA reads as TGTGCCAGCAGCGTAGCCACAGGAGGAAGAAAGGACTACACCTTC. Translation gives CASSVATGGRKDYTF.